This TCR beta chain is drawn from a study of blood T cell repertoires in COVID-19 (dated by TCRdb to the early 2020s). Looking at the study overall: The collaborator samples originated in the United States, Italy and Spain and spanned the acute and convalescent phases of COVID-19. Samples came from the ongoing ImmuneRACE study (first 160 participants) plus 1,254 subjects from 6 global collaborators. The dataset comprised deeply sampled blood TCRbeta repertoires from subjects exposed to, actively infected with, or recovered from COVID-19. Nearly every sample came with metadata listing a de-identified subject ID, COVID-19 status, age in years and sex. The prospective study material was composed of cDNA or gDNA derived from T cells, B-cell-depleted T cells, or PBMCs. Where available, HLA class I and class II types were taken from metadata supplied by the sample provider and were not determined by assay-based typing. A freely available public database, intended as a resource for researchers studying the immune response to SARS-CoV-2, is where the repertoires were released. Points the paper makes about the study in general: How much clinical and demographic metadata was included differed by source and by participant, and the metadata was provided uncurated.

Collaborating institutions collected whole blood in K2EDTA tubes following their own protocols. For TCRbeta analysis, collaborators shipped samples as frozen whole blood, isolated PBMCs, or DNA extracted from either of those sample types. Worth noting for this clone: It lacks a known antigen. The sample holds no much larger clone one base away, and base qualities are not on file.

The immunoSEQ Assay, a bias-controlled multiplex PCR, was used to amplify TCRbeta CDR3 regions from genomic DNA. In the original analysis: Nucleated cell counts per sample were estimated from amplification of reference gene primers within the assay. To quantify the absolute abundance of each unique TCRbeta CDR3 rearrangement, sequence reads were collapsed and filtered. For each sample, productive Simpson clonality was calculated by taking the square root of Simpson's diversity index across productive rearrangements. TCRdb took this table from immuneACCESS and kept in-frame rearrangements with V and J called. Such tables lack part of the clones; where checked against another copy, unresolved V genes explain under half of the gap, and the rest is unexplained. V, J and clone size are taken as reported in that table, and D and trimming were inferred from the DNA itself. A total of roughly 140,000 clones appear in this sample, nearly 90% of them only once. Less than 2% of the sample is held by the ten biggest clonotypes.

The germline V gene (reference sequence) sets CDR1 to WNHNN and CDR2 to SYGVQD. V and J are truncated by 10 bases and 4 bases respectively, leaving an intervening sequence of 19 bases. Including cysteine and phenylalanine, the CDR3 has 14 amino acids. Of all the DNA, just the CDR3 is kept, 42 bases in frame from base 1. The sequence came from a man between 65 and 85 years old with acute or convalescent COVID-19. The sample was peripheral blood. The sequence is built from TRBV10-1 and TRBJ2-5, with TRBD2 tentatively as D gene (5 bases match). Here the CDR3 is given as CATSRGGVGETQYF. The base sequence is TGCGCCACTTCCCGGGGTGGAGTAGGAGAGACCCAGTACTTC.